This entry lists 27 T cell receptor beta chains sequenced from one sample in a study of blood T cells in healthy people across ages. Sample-barcoded 5' priming and a J-beta primer mix drove a second PCR of about 6 to 12 cycles. MiXCR, run by TCRdb on the 5' RACE reads, gives a single entry per CDR3 protein. This sample has 700,000 or so distinct CDR3 sequences; around 38% occur once, and the top ten carry about 32%. Sequencing input: blood. The receptors here all came from a man older than 75 in good health.

In its sample, this clonotype was seen a few times. The V and J genes are TRBV2 and TRBJ2-6, with 8 bases lining up with TRBD1. Trimming took 7 bases from V and 3 from J; bases not matched to a gene: 11. Germline loops: CDR1 SNHLY, CDR2 FYNNEI. This CDR3 region has 17 residues. CDR3 coding DNA: TGTGCCAGCACCGGTCTGAGGACAGGGTTTGGGGCCAACGTCCTGACTTTC. Encoded protein: CASTGLRTGFGANVLTF.

This clonotype was seen ten or more times. The genes are TRBV20-1 and TRBJ2-5; D is uncertain. Germline CDR1 DFQATT, CDR2 SNEGSKA (reference sequence). The ends were cut back, 5 bases at V and 2 bases at J, with 6 bases in the middle. This CDR3 comprises 11 residues. CDR3 sequence: CSAGSQETQYF. CDR3 DNA: TGCAGTGCTGGATCTCAAGAGACCCAGTACTTC.

This clonotype occurred a few times. This chain's CDR3 is CASSLAMGLAVYNEQFF. CDR3 coding DNA: TGTGCCAGCAGCTTAGCGATGGGACTAGCGGTATACAATGAGCAGTTCTTC. The genes are TRBV11-3 and TRBJ2-1, with 11 positions matching TRBD2. Germline V gene lookup returns CDR1 SGHNT and CDR2 YENEEA. The trim removed 1 base at V and 4 bases at J, leaving 6 bases unmatched. The CDR3 runs to 17 residues.

The chain has TRBV4-3 and TRBJ2-7; 7 bases are shared with TRBD2. This CDR3 region has 15 residues. The ends lost 0 bases at V and 2 bases at J; junction bases unmatched: 4. The germline V gene has CDR1 LGHNA and CDR2 YSLEER. In nucleotides, the CDR3 is TGCGCCAGCAGCCAAGATACTAGCGCAGCCTACGAGCAGTACTTC. Protein: CASSQDTSAAYEQYF.

As to this clonotype: A much more abundant neighbour one base away suggests this may be a read error. This chain connects TRBV12-3 or TRBV12-4 to TRBJ2-3, with D unresolved. The CDR3 runs to 13 residues. Trimming left V 5 bases short and J 2 bases short, with 8 bases between. DNA of the CDR3: TGTGCCAGCAGTGATGGGGTCACAGATACGCAGTATTTT. This translates into CASSDGVTDTQYF.

This chain connects TRBV10-3 to TRBJ2-4; 7 nucleotides match TRBD2. Looked up from germline, CDR1 is ENHRY and CDR2 is SYGVKD. The junction had 3 bases not matched to a gene; V was cut back by 5 bases and J by 2 bases. This CDR3 spans 14 amino acids. The DNA of the CDR3 is TGTGCCATCAGTCCCGGGGGGTCCAAAAACATTCAGTACTTC. Translated, it gives CAISPGGSKNIQYF.

V is TRBV28 and J is TRBJ2-3; 9 bases align to TRBD1. V was pared by 6 bases and J by 3 bases, with 7 bases of the junction left unmatched. The CDR3 has 15 residues. Germline CDR1 MDHEN, CDR2 SYDVKM. In DNA, the CDR3 is TGTGCCAGCAGCCTACGGACAGGGGCTACAGATACGCAGTATTTT. Encoded protein: CASSLRTGATDTQYF.

This clonotype came up once. At one boundary the junction diverges from the germline segment, which might be a read error. V gene TRBV7-9 combines with J gene TRBJ2-1, with a tentative D call TRBD2 (7 bases). The CDR3 is 14 amino acids. Germline V gives CDR1 SEHNR, CDR2 FQNEAQ (reference sequence). CDR3 loop: CTSSFLRGGYEQFF. The CDR3, as DNA: TGTACCAGCAGCTTCCTAAGGGGGGGCTATGAGCAGTTCTTC.

The CDR3 sequence is CASSLVGTTRNYGYTF. The CDR3 DNA is TGTGCCAGCAGCTTAGTAGGTACGACCCGTAACTATGGCTACACCTTC. The gene calls are TRBV7-2 and TRBJ1-2, with D unresolved. This CDR3 has 16 amino acids. Germline values: CDR1 SGHTA, CDR2 FQGNSA. V lost 1 base to trimming and J lost 1 base, with 13 bases between them.

The J gene is TRBJ1-2, the V gene TRBV7-2, with D unresolved. Germline V gives CDR1 SGHTA, CDR2 FQGNSA. The CDR3 extends over 14 amino acids. V was shortened by 3 bases and J by 7 bases, with 15 bases between the two germline ends. The CDR3 is CASSLDRVEGGYTF. As DNA, the CDR3 is TGTGCCAGCAGCTTGGATCGGGTGGAGGGTGGCTACACCTTC. Full variable domain (missing parts from reference TRBV7-2 and TRBJ1-2): GAGVSQSPSNKVTEKGKDVELRCDPISGHTALYWYRQSLGQGLEFLIYFQGNSAPDKSGLPSDRFSAERTGGSVSTLTIQRTQQEDSAVYLCASSLDRVEGGYTFGSGTRLTVV.

This clonotype was seen only a few times. This chain joins TRBV6-1 and TRBJ2-1; no definite D call. Trimming removed 6 bases at V and 5 bases at J, with 14 bases between. Germline V gene data show CDR1 as MNHNS and CDR2 as SASEGT. The CDR3 totals 14 residues. DNA for the CDR3: TGTGCCAGCAGCAAGCGAAGGGTTGACAATGAGCAGTTCTTC. This sequence encodes CASSKRRVDNEQFF.

V and J are TRBV11-2 and TRBJ2-2; D possibly corresponds to TRBD1 (6 bases). Germline assignment: CDR1 SGHAT and CDR2 FQNNGV. The CDR3 has 21 amino acids. With 0 bases removed from V and 1 base from J, the gap between germline ends came to 24 bases. The DNA for the CDR3 is TGTGCCAGCAGCTTAGATCGGTTGGCTAGGGGGAACATAAAGAACACCGGGGAGCTGTTTTTT. It translates to CASSLDRLARGNIKNTGELFF.

This clonotype was detected ten times or more. The rearrangement joins TRBV28 to TRBJ2-1, with TRBD2 matching 12 bases. Germline values: CDR1 MDHEN, CDR2 SYDVKM. V was clipped by 6 bases and J by 1 base; unmatched bases: 4. The CDR3 runs to 16 residues. The CDR3 coding sequence is TGTGCCAGCAGCCCGACTAGCGGGAGTTCCTACAATGAGCAGTTCTTC. It yields the protein CASSPTSGSSYNEQFF.

This clonotype was recorded at least ten times. The chain links TRBV6-5 to TRBJ2-5; 10 bases are a match to TRBD2. Germline V CDR1 and CDR2: MNHEY, SVGAGI. Trimming took 2 bases from V and 3 from J; bases not matched to a gene: 3. The CDR3 has 15 residues. The CDR3 DNA sequence: TGTGCCAGCAGTTACACCGGGACTAGCGAAGAGACCCAGTACTTC. It yields the protein CASSYTGTSEETQYF.

The V and J genes are TRBV5-1 and TRBJ2-5; 8 bases match TRBD1. V lost 6 bases and J lost 2; bases outside the gene matches: 6. This CDR3 has 14 amino acids. The germline V gene encodes CDR1 SGHRS and CDR2 YFSETQ. The CDR3 region has the DNA TGCGCCAGCAACCAGGGGGCCTTACAAGAGACCCAGTACTTC. This gives the protein CASNQGALQETQYF.

This CDR3 reads CASSYFGGLADTQYF. CDR3 DNA: TGTGCCAGCAGTTACTTCGGGGGCCTCGCAGATACGCAGTATTTT. This chain uses TRBV6-2 or TRBV6-3 with TRBJ2-3; D is tentatively TRBD1 or TRBD2 (6 bases each). V lost 1 base, J lost 4 bases, and 12 bases lay in between. Germline values: CDR1 MNHEY, CDR2 SVGEGT. The CDR3 spans 15 residues.

This clonotype showed up just a few times. The chain has TRBV11-2 and TRBJ1-4; D is unclear. The CDR3 runs 15 residues. Deletions cut 0 bases from V and 11 bases from J, with 16 bases between. Germline V gives CDR1 SGHAT, CDR2 FQNNGV. The DNA of the CDR3 is TGTGCCAGCAGCTTAGATGGGTCGGATAACAGCAAACTGTTTTTT. Protein product: CASSLDGSDNSKLFF.

The V gene is TRBV20-1, the J gene TRBJ2-3, with 11 bases identical to TRBD1. V lost 0 bases to trimming and J lost 1 base; unmatched junction nucleotides: 12. The CDR3 is 19 residues long. Looked up from germline, CDR1 is DFQATT and CDR2 is SNEGSKA (reference sequence). Written as DNA, the CDR3 is TGCAGTGCTAGAGAGGGACAGGGGGTTGGTCCCCTGGGCACAGATACGCAGTATTTT. It specifies CSAREGQGVGPLGTDTQYF.

The gene calls are TRBV29-1 and TRBJ2-7, with a possible D match to TRBD2 (7 bases). Trimming removed 2 bases from V and 6 bases from J, with 14 bases in between. CDR1 is SQVTM and CDR2 is ANQGSEA in the germline V gene. There are 13 residues in the CDR3. The DNA for the CDR3 is TGCAGCGTTGAACGGGGGGCAGGGCGCGAGCAGTACTTC. Translated, it gives CSVERGAGREQYF.

This clonotype showed up many times. The chain has TRBV7-2 and TRBJ1-1; D may be TRBD1 (6 bases). The germline gives CDR1 SGHTA, CDR2 FQGNSA. This CDR3 comprises 13 residues. V lost 5 bases and J 4 bases, leaving 11 bases between the germline ends. Written as DNA, the CDR3 is TGTGCCAGCAGCACCAGGGGCGGCACTGAAGCTTTCTTT. Protein: CASSTRGGTEAFF.

This clonotype was found a few times. The CDR3 protein is CASRTLAGGTNEQFF. The CDR3 coding sequence is TGTGCCAGCAGGACACTAGCGGGAGGTACCAATGAGCAGTTCTTC. The chain couples TRBV28 to TRBJ2-1, with TRBD2 matching 12 bases. CDR1 and CDR2 from the germline V gene are MDHEN and SYDVKM. The length of the CDR3 is 15 residues. Trimming removed 6 bases from V and 6 bases from J; junction bases left unmatched: 6.

This clonotype has only a few counts. The J gene is TRBJ2-7, the V gene TRBV7-2; 14 bases align to TRBD2. CDR3 size: 15 residues. J was trimmed by 4 bases and V by 7 bases; bases with no gene match: 6. The germline V gene encodes CDR1 SGHTA and CDR2 FQGNSA. The DNA of the CDR3 is TGTGCCAGCACCAAGACTAGCGGGAGGGTGTACGAGCAGTACTTC. Amino acids: CASTKTSGRVYEQYF.

J is TRBJ1-2 and V is TRBV12-3 or TRBV12-4, with a weak D call TRBD1 (5 bases). This CDR3 contains 13 residues. V was pared by 3 bases and J by 7 bases, with 12 bases between. CDR3 in amino acids: CASSFGGSRGYTF. The CDR3, as DNA: TGTGCCAGCAGTTTTGGGGGGAGTCGTGGCTACACCTTC.

This chain links TRBV19 with TRBJ2-4, with D possibly being TRBD2 (6 bases). Trimming left V 7 bases short and J 7 bases short, with 20 bases between. CDR3 size: 15 residues. Per the germline V gene, CDR1 is LNHDA and CDR2 is SQIVND (reference sequence). CDR3: CASTDGAGGINIQYF. CDR3 DNA: TGTGCCAGTACCGACGGTGCTGGGGGGATCAACATTCAGTACTTC.

This rearrangement joins TRBV25-1 to TRBJ1-4; no reliable D call. This CDR3 spans 14 amino acids. The germline gives CDR1 MGHDK, CDR2 SYGVNS. The V end was cut by 4 bases, the J end by 8 bases, with 14 bases between. CDR3 amino acids: CASSGADIEEKLFF. CDR3 nucleotides: TGTGCCAGCAGTGGGGCAGATATAGAGGAAAAACTGTTTTTT.

This clonotype was seen a few times. The V and J genes are TRBV4-2 and TRBJ2-1; D possibly uses TRBD1 or TRBD2 (5 bases each). V was pared by 5 bases and J by 1 base, with 15 bases between. The CDR3 length is 16 residues. Germline assignment: CDR1 LGHNA and CDR2 YNFKEQ. The CDR3 DNA reads TGTGCCAGCAGCACACGGGACGTCAGATCCTACAATGAGCAGTTCTTC. This gives the protein CASSTRDVRSYNEQFF.

This clonotype has more than one count but fewer than ten. The chain uses TRBV18 and TRBJ1-1; no firm D call. The length of the CDR3 is 13 residues. CDR1 KGHSH and CDR2 LQKENI come from the germline V gene. Trimming shortened V by 7 bases and J by 4 bases, and 13 bases separated the two germline ends. In DNA, the CDR3 is TGTGCCAGCTATTCCGGCGGGCGCACTGAAGCTTTCTTT. It yields the protein CASYSGGRTEAFF.